This is a list of T cell receptor beta chains from one sample in a study of CD4+ T cells in melanoma. The protocol was immunoSEQ multiplex PCR, while the TCRdb copy is restricted to in-frame clones and leaves out a portion. The sample records about 13,000 clones, 70% to 80% being singletons. The sequencing input was cells from a culture (not recorded whether cultured in vitro). The source of these receptors is a human donor with melanoma. CDR3s include the opening cysteine and the closing phenylalanine or tryptophan. The D gene is left open where the match is weak. For some rows the clone size is stated as once, few or many, or as a class when expanded; others skip it.

CDR3 length: 15; V gene: TRBV5-1; clone size: .; J gene: TRBJ2-2; D gene: .; CDR3 protein: CASSLQGPATGELFF; CDR3 DNA: TGCGCCAGCAGCTTACAGGGTCCGGCCACCGGGGAGCTGTTTTTT
CDR3 length: 14; V gene: TRBV2; clone size: few; J gene: TRBJ2-5; D gene: .; CDR3 protein: CASSGPTGRETQYF; CDR3 DNA: TGTGCCAGCAGTGGTCCAACAGGGAGGGAGACCCAGTACTTC
CDR3 length: 17; V gene: TRBV5-1; clone size: .; J gene: TRBJ2-4; D gene: TRBD1; CDR3 protein: CASSLVVTGGAKNIQYF; CDR3 DNA: TGCGCCAGCAGCTTGGTCGTCACAGGGGGGGCCAAAAACATTCAGTACTTC
CDR3 length: 15; V gene: TRBV6-5; clone size: .; J gene: TRBJ1-1; D gene: .; CDR3 protein: CASSYSRVKGTEAFF; CDR3 DNA: TGTGCCAGCAGTTACTCCAGGGTGAAGGGCACTGAAGCTTTCTTT
CDR3 length: 17; V gene: TRBV9; clone size: .; J gene: TRBJ1-2; D gene: .; CDR3 protein: CASSVEPVGNWGYGYTF; CDR3 DNA: TGTGCCAGCAGCGTAGAACCCGTGGGGAATTGGGGGTATGGCTACACCTTC
CDR3 length: 15; V gene: TRBV5-1; clone size: once; J gene: TRBJ1-3; D gene: .; CDR3 protein: CASSFWGEPGNTIYF; CDR3 DNA: TGCGCCAGCAGCTTTTGGGGGGAGCCTGGAAACACCATATATTTT
CDR3 length: 15; V gene: TRBV7-3; clone size: .; J gene: TRBJ2-1; D gene: TRBD2; CDR3 protein: CASSLFAGGYNEQFF; CDR3 DNA: TGTGCCAGCAGCTTATTCGCGGGGGGGTACAATGAGCAGTTCTTC
CDR3 length: 14; V gene: TRBV5-1; clone size: once; J gene: TRBJ2-3; D gene: .; CDR3 protein: CASSSQTSTDTQYF; CDR3 DNA: TGCGCCAGCAGCTCGCAGACTAGCACAGATACGCAGTATTTT
CDR3 length: 15; V gene: TRBV4-1; clone size: .; J gene: TRBJ1-2; D gene: .; CDR3 protein: CASSQTGTQNYGYTF; CDR3 DNA: TGCGCCAGCAGCCAGACCGGGACACAGAACTATGGCTACACCTTC
CDR3 length: 16; V gene: TRBV9; clone size: .; J gene: TRBJ2-6; D gene: .; CDR3 protein: CASTGDRHSGANVLTF; CDR3 DNA: TGTGCCAGCACGGGGGACCGACATTCTGGGGCCAACGTCCTGACTTTC
CDR3 length: 13; V gene: TRBV18; clone size: .; J gene: TRBJ2-7; D gene: TRBD1; CDR3 protein: CASSPTQGIEQYF; CDR3 DNA: TGTGCCAGCTCACCAACACAGGGGATCGAGCAGTACTTC
CDR3 length: 14; V gene: TRBV11-2; clone size: .; J gene: TRBJ2-2; D gene: .; CDR3 protein: CASSRLGGTGELFF; CDR3 DNA: TGTGCCAGCAGCCGACTGGGGGGCACCGGGGAGCTGTTTTTT
CDR3 length: 14; V gene: TRBV7-2; clone size: .; J gene: TRBJ1-2; D gene: TRBD1; CDR3 protein: CASSLAGGRDGYTF; CDR3 DNA: TGTGCCAGCAGCTTAGCAGGGGGCAGGGATGGCTACACCTTC
CDR3 length: 14; V gene: TRBV5-1; clone size: .; J gene: TRBJ1-1; D gene: .; CDR3 protein: CASSLGAGNTEAFF; CDR3 DNA: TGCGCCAGCAGCTTGGGTGCGGGTAACACTGAAGCTTTCTTT
CDR3 length: 16; V gene: TRBV7-9; clone size: .; J gene: TRBJ2-3; D gene: .; CDR3 protein: CASSLKPGASVDTQYF; CDR3 DNA: TGTGCCAGCAGCTTAAAACCGGGGGCGAGTGTAGATACGCAGTATTTT
CDR3 length: 15; V gene: TRBV5-1; clone size: once; J gene: TRBJ2-2; D gene: .; CDR3 protein: CASSQNTLVQRELFF; CDR3 DNA: TGCGCCAGCAGTCAAAATACCCTGGTTCAAAGGGAGCTGTTTTTT
CDR3 length: 16; V gene: TRBV9; clone size: .; J gene: TRBJ1-6; D gene: TRBD1; CDR3 protein: CASSVRGQGAGSPLHF; CDR3 DNA: TGTGCCAGCAGCGTAAGAGGACAGGGGGCCGGTTCACCCCTCCACTTT
CDR3 length: 12; V gene: TRBV11-1; clone size: .; J gene: TRBJ2-7; D gene: TRBD1; CDR3 protein: CASSYDRDEQYF; CDR3 DNA: TGTGCCAGCAGCTACGACAGGGACGAGCAGTACTTC
CDR3 length: 13; V gene: TRBV2; clone size: .; J gene: TRBJ2-3; D gene: .; CDR3 protein: CASRLPGTDTQYF; CDR3 DNA: TGTGCCAGCAGGCTACCCGGCACAGATACGCAGTATTTT
CDR3 length: 11; V gene: TRBV6-1; clone size: .; J gene: TRBJ1-5; D gene: .; CDR3 protein: CASSSNQPQHF; CDR3 DNA: TGTGCCAGCAGTTCAAATCAGCCCCAGCATTTT
CDR3 length: 14; V gene: TRBV5-1; clone size: .; J gene: TRBJ2-3; D gene: .; CDR3 protein: CASSLEGGTDTQYF; CDR3 DNA: TGCGCCAGCAGCTTGGAAGGTGGCACAGATACGCAGTATTTT
CDR3 length: 14; V gene: TRBV11-3; clone size: few; J gene: TRBJ2-2; D gene: .; CDR3 protein: CASSARGNTGELFF; CDR3 DNA: TGTGCCAGCAGCGCCCGGGGGAACACCGGGGAGCTGTTTTTT
CDR3 length: 15; V gene: TRBV5-1; clone size: .; J gene: TRBJ2-7; D gene: .; CDR3 protein: CASSLAGGPSYEQYF; CDR3 DNA: TGCGCCAGCAGCTTGGCTGGCGGTCCCTCCTACGAGCAGTACTTC
CDR3 length: 14; V gene: TRBV7-6; clone size: .; J gene: TRBJ2-1; D gene: .; CDR3 protein: CASSLSGPYNEQFF; CDR3 DNA: TGTGCCAGCAGCTTAAGTGGTCCCTACAATGAGCAGTTCTTC
CDR3 length: 17; V gene: TRBV11-2; clone size: .; J gene: TRBJ2-7; D gene: .; CDR3 protein: CASSLALGEAQAYEQYF; CDR3 DNA: TGTGCCAGCAGCTTAGCTTTGGGGGAAGCGCAAGCCTACGAGCAGTACTTC
CDR3 length: 16; V gene: TRBV5-1; clone size: .; J gene: TRBJ2-3; D gene: .; CDR3 protein: CASSLAGLAMGNTQYF; CDR3 DNA: TGCGCCAGCAGCTTGGCAGGGCTAGCGATGGGGAATACGCAGTATTTT
CDR3 length: 14; V gene: TRBV27; clone size: .; J gene: TRBJ2-3; D gene: .; CDR3 protein: CASSLGQLTDTQYF; CDR3 DNA: TGTGCCAGCAGTTTAGGGCAACTCACAGATACGCAGTATTTT
CDR3 length: 15; V gene: TRBV7-8; clone size: once; J gene: TRBJ1-5; D gene: .; CDR3 protein: CASSLALGSNQPQHF; CDR3 DNA: TGTGCCAGCAGCTTAGCGCTGGGCAGCAATCAGCCCCAGCATTTT
CDR3 length: 15; V gene: TRBV6-6; clone size: .; J gene: TRBJ1-3; D gene: .; CDR3 protein: CASTLAAGALNTIYF; CDR3 DNA: TGTGCCAGCACCCTTGCAGCCGGGGCCTTAAACACCATATATTTT
CDR3 length: 14; V gene: TRBV6-1; clone size: few; J gene: TRBJ2-2; D gene: TRBD2; CDR3 protein: CASSWGGNTGELFF; CDR3 DNA: TGTGCCAGCTCCTGGGGGGGTAACACCGGGGAGCTGTTTTTT
CDR3 length: 16; V gene: TRBV9; clone size: .; J gene: TRBJ1-1; D gene: .; CDR3 protein: CASSPTGLRSSTEAFF; CDR3 DNA: TGTGCCAGCAGCCCTACAGGGTTGAGGAGCAGCACTGAAGCTTTCTTT
CDR3 length: 12; V gene: TRBV11-3; clone size: few; J gene: TRBJ2-1; D gene: .; CDR3 protein: CASSLDSNEQFF; CDR3 DNA: TGTGCCAGCAGCTTAGATAGCAATGAGCAGTTCTTC
CDR3 length: 11; V gene: TRBV4-1; clone size: .; J gene: TRBJ1-1; D gene: .; CDR3 protein: CASSRQGDAFF; CDR3 DNA: TGCGCCAGCAGCCGTCAGGGAGACGCTTTCTTT
CDR3 length: 16; V gene: TRBV7-9; clone size: few; J gene: TRBJ2-7; D gene: .; CDR3 protein: CASSLVIGTPTYEQYF; CDR3 DNA: TGTGCCAGCAGCCTCGTAATCGGGACACCGACCTACGAGCAGTACTTC
CDR3 length: 14; V gene: TRBV6-5; clone size: .; J gene: TRBJ1-2; D gene: .; CDR3 protein: CASRKTHFSYGYTF; CDR3 DNA: TGTGCCAGCAGAAAGACACATTTTAGCTATGGCTACACCTTC
CDR3 length: 14; V gene: TRBV30; clone size: .; J gene: TRBJ1-4; D gene: TRBD1; CDR3 protein: CAWGPGQGLRKLFF; CDR3 DNA: TGTGCCTGGGGCCCTGGACAGGGCCTGAGGAAACTGTTTTTT
CDR3 length: 15; V gene: TRBV6-6; clone size: .; J gene: TRBJ2-7; D gene: .; CDR3 protein: CASRPRLLGVYEQYF; CDR3 DNA: TGTGCCAGCAGACCCCGACTTTTGGGGGTCTACGAGCAGTACTTC
CDR3 length: 15; V gene: TRBV7-2; clone size: .; J gene: TRBJ2-7; D gene: .; CDR3 protein: CASSSSGTLTYEQYF; CDR3 DNA: TGTGCCAGCAGCTCCTCCGGGACTCTTACCTACGAGCAGTACTTC
CDR3 length: 16; V gene: TRBV11-2; clone size: .; J gene: TRBJ1-1; D gene: .; CDR3 protein: CASSLVSRAAYTEAFF; CDR3 DNA: TGTGCCAGCAGCTTAGTTAGTCGAGCAGCCTACACTGAAGCTTTCTTT
CDR3 length: 14; V gene: TRBV6-1; clone size: .; J gene: TRBJ1-2; D gene: .; CDR3 protein: CASSPSGVGYGYTF; CDR3 DNA: TGTGCCAGCAGTCCCTCAGGCGTGGGCTATGGCTACACCTTC